This T cell receptor beta chain appears in the sequencing data of a study of identical twins. This clonotype has just a few counts. What it recognizes is unknown. Study-level points and caveats: The more abundant beta clonotypes in cord blood had fewer insertions, and memory repertoires did not show this. Twin-shared out-of-frame alpha sequences showed excess low generation probability.

MiXCR, run by TCRdb on the 5' RACE reads, gives a single entry per CDR3 protein. The data show around 680,000 distinct CDR3 sequences, with 8.5% to 9.5% seen just once and more than 0.75% held by the top ten. These data also formed part of another study, on yellow fever vaccine responses in identical twins.

This TCR was recovered from a woman between 18 and 29 years old in good health. Sequencing was done on a sample of PBMCs.

CDR3 sequence (DNA): TGTGCCATTACTAGCGGGGGGGGTCCAGATACGCAGTATTTT. Its protein is CAITSGGGPDTQYF. This sequence joins TRBV10-3 and TRBJ2-3; TRBD2 matches at 13 bases. The CDR3 has 14 residues. Germline lookup yields CDR1 ENHRY and CDR2 SYGVKD. V shed 9 bases, J shed 4 bases, and the junction held 4 bases outside the gene matches.